This T cell receptor beta chain was identified in a study of T cell changes during pregnancy in multiple sclerosis. Generated by immunoSEQ multiplex PCR, the TCRdb table keeps only in-frame clones and is missing some. The data show more than 40,000 clones, 94% seen once. Trimming took 5 bases from V and 0 from J, leaving 10 bases between them. The CDR3 is 14 residues long. Germline CDR1 reads SEHNR; CDR2 reads FQNEAQ (reference sequence). The sequences come from CD4+ T cells from peripheral blood mononuclear cells, collected in the second trimester of pregnancy. V is TRBV7-9 and J is TRBJ1-1; possibly TRBD1 for D (6 bases). This receptor was obtained from a female donor with multiple sclerosis, enrolled in a pregnancy study. CDR3 in amino acids: CASSTGQMNTEAFF. CDR3 nucleotide sequence: TGTGCCAGCAGCACCGGACAGATGAACACTGAAGCTTTCTTT.